This T cell receptor (beta chain) was retrieved from a study of CD8+ T cells in alopecia areata. Study-wide context: Twice daily, treated patients received 5 to 10 mg of oral tofacitinib. Findings of the study overall: Higher clonality than in normal scalp was seen in lesional scalp, especially alopecia totalis/universalis. Sequencing of scalp tissue also captures the resident alphabeta T cells of normal skin.

On this clone: Its antigen is not known.

This CDR3 is built from 16 residues. J lost 6 bases, V lost 2 bases, and 12 bases had no gene match. Germline V gene sequence: CDR1 SNHLY, CDR2 FYNNEI. Treatment here: oral pan-JAK inhibitor, 5-10 mg twice daily. Sequencing templates came from extracted RNA that was reverse transcribed into cDNA. TCRdb keeps only in-frame clones here, not all; method: immunoSEQ multiplex PCR. The table records about 190,000 clones, about three fifths of them present only once. This clonotype was obtained from a human donor with alopecia areata. This chain uses TRBV2 with TRBJ2-5; 7 nucleotides line up with TRBD1. Source: CD4+ T cells sorted from blood, taken around week 50, from a patient treated with tofacitinib. The CDR3 DNA sequence: TGTGCCAGCAGTGAACGTCGACAGGGAGTTCTAAAGACCCAGTACTTC. Protein sequence: CASSERRQGVLKTQYF.